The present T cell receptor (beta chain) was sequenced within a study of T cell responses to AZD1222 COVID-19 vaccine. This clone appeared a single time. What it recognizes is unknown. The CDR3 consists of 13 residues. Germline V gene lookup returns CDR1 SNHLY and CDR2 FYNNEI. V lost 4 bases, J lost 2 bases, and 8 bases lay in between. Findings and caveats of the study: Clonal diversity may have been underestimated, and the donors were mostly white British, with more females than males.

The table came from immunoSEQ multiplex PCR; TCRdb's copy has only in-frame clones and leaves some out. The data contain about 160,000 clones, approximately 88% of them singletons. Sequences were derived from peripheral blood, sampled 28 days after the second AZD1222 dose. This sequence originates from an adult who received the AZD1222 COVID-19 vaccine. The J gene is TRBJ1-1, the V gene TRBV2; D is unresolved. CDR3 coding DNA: TGTGCCAGCAGTGGATTTCCCAACACTGAAGCTTTCTTT. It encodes CASSGFPNTEAFF.